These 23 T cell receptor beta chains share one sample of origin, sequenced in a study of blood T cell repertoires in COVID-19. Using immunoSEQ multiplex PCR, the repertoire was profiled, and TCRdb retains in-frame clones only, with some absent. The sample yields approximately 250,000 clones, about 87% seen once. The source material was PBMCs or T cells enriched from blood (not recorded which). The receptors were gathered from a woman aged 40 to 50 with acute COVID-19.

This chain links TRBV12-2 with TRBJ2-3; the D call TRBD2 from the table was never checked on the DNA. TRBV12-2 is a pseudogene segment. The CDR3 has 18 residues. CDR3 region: CASRLERTSSNATKAQYF. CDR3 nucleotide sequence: TGTGCAAGTCGCCTAGAAAGGACTAGCTCCAATGCCACAAAGGCGCAGTATTTT.

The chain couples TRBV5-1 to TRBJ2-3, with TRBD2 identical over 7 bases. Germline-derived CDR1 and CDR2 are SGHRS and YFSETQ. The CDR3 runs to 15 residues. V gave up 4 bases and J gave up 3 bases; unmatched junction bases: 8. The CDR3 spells CASSPGLVGTDTQYF. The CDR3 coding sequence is TGCGCCAGCAGCCCTGGACTAGTTGGTACAGATACGCAGTATTTT.

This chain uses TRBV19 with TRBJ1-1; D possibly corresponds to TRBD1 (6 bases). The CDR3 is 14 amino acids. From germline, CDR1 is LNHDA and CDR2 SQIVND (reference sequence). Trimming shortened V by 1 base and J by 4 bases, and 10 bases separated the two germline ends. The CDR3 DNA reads TGTGCCAGTAGTATAGGACAGGTTATCACTGAAGCTTTCTTT. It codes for CASSIGQVITEAFF.

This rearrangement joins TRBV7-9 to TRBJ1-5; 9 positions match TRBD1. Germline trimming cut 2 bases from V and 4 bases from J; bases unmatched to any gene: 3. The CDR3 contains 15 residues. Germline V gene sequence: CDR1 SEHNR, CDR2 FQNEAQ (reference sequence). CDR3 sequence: CASSLSTGGNQPQHF. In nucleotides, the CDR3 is TGTGCCAGCAGCTTATCGACAGGGGGAAATCAGCCCCAGCATTTT.

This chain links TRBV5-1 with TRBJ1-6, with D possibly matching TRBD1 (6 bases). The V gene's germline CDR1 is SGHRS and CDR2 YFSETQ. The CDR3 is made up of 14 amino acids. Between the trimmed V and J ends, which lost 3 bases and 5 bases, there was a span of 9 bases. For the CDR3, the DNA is TGCGCCAGCAGCTCCCGGACAGATAATTCACCCCTCCACTTT. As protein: CASSSRTDNSPLHF.

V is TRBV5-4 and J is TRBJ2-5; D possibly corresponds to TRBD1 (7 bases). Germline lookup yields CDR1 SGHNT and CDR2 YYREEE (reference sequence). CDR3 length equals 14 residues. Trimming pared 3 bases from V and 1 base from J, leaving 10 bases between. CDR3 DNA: TGTGCCAGCAGCTCCCAGGGGGGCCAAGAGACCCAGTACTTC. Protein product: CASSSQGGQETQYF.

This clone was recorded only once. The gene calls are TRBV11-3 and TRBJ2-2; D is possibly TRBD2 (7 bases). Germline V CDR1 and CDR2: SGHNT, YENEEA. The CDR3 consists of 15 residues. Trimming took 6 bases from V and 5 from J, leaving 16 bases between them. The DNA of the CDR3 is TGTGCCAGCAGAAGGGGGGAGGGGCTGACCGGGGAGCTGTTTTTT. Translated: CASRRGEGLTGELFF. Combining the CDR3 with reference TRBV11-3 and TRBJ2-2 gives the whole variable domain EAGVVQSPRYKIIEKKQPVAFWCNPISGHNTLYWYLQNLGQGPELLIRYENEEAVDDSQLPKDRFSAERLKGVDSTLKIQPAELGDSAVYLCASRRGEGLTGELFFGEGSRLTVL.

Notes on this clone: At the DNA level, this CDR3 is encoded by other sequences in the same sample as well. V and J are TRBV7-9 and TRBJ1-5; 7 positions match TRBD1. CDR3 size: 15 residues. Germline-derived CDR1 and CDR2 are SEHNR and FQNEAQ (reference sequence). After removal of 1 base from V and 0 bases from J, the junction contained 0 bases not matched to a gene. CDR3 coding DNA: TGTGCCAGCAGCTTAGGGGACAGTAGCAATCAGCCCCAGCATTTT. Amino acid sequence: CASSLGDSSNQPQHF.

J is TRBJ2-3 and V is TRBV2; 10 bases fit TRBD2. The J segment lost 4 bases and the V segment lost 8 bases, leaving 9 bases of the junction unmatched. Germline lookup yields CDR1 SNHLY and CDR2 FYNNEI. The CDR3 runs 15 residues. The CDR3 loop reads CASLPPGLASDTQYF. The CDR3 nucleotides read TGTGCCAGCTTACCCCCGGGACTAGCGTCAGATACGCAGTATTTT. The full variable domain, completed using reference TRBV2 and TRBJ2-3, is EPEVTQTPSHQVTQMGQEVILRCVPISNHLYFYWYRQILGQKVEFLVSFYNNEISEKSEIFDDQFSVERPDGSNFTLKIRSTKLEDSAMYFCASLPPGLASDTQYFGPGTRLTVL.

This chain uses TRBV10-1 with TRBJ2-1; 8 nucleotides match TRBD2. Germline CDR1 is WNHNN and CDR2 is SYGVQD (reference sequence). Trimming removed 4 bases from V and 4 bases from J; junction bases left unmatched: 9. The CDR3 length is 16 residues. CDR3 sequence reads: CASSAGSGIGYNEQFF. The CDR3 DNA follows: TGCGCCAGCAGTGCGGGTAGCGGGATAGGTTACAATGAGCAGTTCTTC.

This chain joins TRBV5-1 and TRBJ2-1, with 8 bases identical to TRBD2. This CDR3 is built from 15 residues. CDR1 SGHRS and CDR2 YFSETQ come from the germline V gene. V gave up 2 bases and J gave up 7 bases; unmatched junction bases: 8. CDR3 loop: CASSFLSGGENEQFF. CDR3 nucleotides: TGCGCCAGCAGCTTCCTCTCGGGAGGGGAAAATGAGCAGTTCTTC.

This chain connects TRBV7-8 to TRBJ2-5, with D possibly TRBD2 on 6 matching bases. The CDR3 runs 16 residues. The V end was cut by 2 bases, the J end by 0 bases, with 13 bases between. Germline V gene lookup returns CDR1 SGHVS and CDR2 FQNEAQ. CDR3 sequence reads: CASSLILGGYQETQYF. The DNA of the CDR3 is TGTGCCAGCAGCTTAATTCTTGGGGGGTACCAAGAGACCCAGTACTTC.

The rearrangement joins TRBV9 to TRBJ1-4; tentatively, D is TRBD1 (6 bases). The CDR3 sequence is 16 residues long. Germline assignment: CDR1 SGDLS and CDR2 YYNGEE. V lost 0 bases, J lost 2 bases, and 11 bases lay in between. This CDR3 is CASSVAQGATNEKLFF. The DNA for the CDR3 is TGTGCCAGCAGCGTAGCACAGGGAGCGACTAATGAAAAACTGTTTTTT.

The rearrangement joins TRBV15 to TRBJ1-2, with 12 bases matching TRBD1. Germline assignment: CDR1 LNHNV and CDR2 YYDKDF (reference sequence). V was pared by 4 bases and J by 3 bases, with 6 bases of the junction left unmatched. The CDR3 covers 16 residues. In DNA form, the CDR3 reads TGTGCCACCAGCAAAGCCGGGACAGGGGGCGACTATGGCTACACCTTC. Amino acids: CATSKAGTGGDYGYTF.

The CDR3 nucleotides read TGTGCCAGCAGTTCGAGGGAACGAGAGACCCAGTACTTC. This sequence encodes CASSSRERETQYF. The chain combines TRBV27 with TRBJ2-5; TRBD2 might be the D (5 bases). CDR3 length equals 13 residues. V was clipped by 4 bases and J by 4 bases, with 10 bases between them. CDR1 MNHEY and CDR2 SMNVEV come from the germline V gene (reference sequence).

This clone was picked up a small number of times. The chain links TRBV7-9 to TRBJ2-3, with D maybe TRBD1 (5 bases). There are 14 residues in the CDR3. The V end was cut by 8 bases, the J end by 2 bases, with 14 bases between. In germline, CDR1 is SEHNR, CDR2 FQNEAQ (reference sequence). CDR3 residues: CASLNRLITDTQYF. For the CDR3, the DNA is TGTGCCAGCCTGAACAGGCTAATCACAGATACGCAGTATTTT. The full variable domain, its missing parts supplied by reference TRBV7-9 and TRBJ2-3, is DTGVSQNPRHKITKRGQNVTFRCDPISEHNRLYWYRQTLGQGPEFLTYFQNEAQLEKSRLLSDRFSAERPKGSFSTLEIQRTEQGDSAMYLCASLNRLITDTQYFGPGTRLTVL.

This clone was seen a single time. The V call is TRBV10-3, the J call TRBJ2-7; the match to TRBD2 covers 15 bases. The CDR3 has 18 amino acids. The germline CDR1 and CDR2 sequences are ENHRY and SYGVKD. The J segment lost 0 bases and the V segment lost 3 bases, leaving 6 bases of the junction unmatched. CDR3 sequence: CAISERTSGRGSSYEQYF. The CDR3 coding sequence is TGTGCCATCAGTGAAAGGACTAGCGGGAGGGGCAGCTCCTACGAGCAGTACTTC.

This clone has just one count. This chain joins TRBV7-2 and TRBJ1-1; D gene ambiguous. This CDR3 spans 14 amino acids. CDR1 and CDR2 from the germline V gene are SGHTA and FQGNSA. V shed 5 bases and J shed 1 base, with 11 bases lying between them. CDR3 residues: CASSPYGGNTEAFF. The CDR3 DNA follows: TGTGCCAGCAGCCCCTATGGAGGGAACACTGAAGCTTTCTTT.

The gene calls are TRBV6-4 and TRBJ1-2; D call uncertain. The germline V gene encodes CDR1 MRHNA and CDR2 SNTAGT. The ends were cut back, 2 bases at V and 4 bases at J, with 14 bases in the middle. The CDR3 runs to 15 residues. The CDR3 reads CASSDLGEDFYGYTF. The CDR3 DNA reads TGTGCCAGCAGTGACCTGGGTGAGGACTTCTATGGCTACACCTTC.

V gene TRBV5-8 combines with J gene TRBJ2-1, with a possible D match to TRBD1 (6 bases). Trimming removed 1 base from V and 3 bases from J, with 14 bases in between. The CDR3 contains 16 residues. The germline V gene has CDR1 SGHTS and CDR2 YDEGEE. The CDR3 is CASSLWPRGNYNEQFF. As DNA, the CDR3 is TGTGCCAGCAGCTTGTGGCCCAGGGGAAACTACAATGAGCAGTTCTTC.

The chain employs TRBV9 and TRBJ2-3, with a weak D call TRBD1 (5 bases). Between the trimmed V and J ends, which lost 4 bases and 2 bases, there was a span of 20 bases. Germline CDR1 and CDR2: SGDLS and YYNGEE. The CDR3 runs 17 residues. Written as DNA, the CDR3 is TGTGCCAGCAGCTCGGGCCGAAAAGGGGCAGACACAGATACGCAGTATTTT. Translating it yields CASSSGRKGADTDTQYF.

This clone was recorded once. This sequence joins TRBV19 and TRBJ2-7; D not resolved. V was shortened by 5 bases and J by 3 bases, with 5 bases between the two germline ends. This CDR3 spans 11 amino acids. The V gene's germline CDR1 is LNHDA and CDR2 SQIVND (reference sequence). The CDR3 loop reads CASSQNYEQYF. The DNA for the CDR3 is TGTGCCAGTAGTCAGAACTACGAGCAGTACTTC. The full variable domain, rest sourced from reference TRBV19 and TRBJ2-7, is DGGITQSPKYLFRKEGQNVTLSCEQNLNHDAMYWYRQDPGQGLRLIYYSQIVNDFQKGDIAEGYSVSREKKESFPLTVTSAQKNPTAFYLCASSQNYEQYFGPGTRLTVT.

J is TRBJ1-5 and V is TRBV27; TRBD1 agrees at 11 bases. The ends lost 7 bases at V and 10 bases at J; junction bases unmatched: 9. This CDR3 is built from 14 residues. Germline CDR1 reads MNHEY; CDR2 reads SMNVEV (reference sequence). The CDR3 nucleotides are TGTGCCAGCAAAAGCACGGACAGGGGGCCCCCCCAGCATTTT. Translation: CASKSTDRGPPQHF.